This T cell receptor (beta chain) was retrieved from a study of lymphopenia after photon versus proton radiotherapy. CDR1 and CDR2 from the germline V gene are SGHTA and FQGNSA. Deletions cut 0 bases from V and 0 bases from J, with 17 bases between. The CDR3 consists of 19 residues. With regard to this clone: What it binds is not known.

Data came from immunoSEQ multiplex PCR; TCRdb stores just in-frame clones and leaves some out. The table shows about 58,000 clones, with approximately 84% occurring only once. Study outcomes and limitations: In patients who died, overall survival fell as post-nadir TCR diversity dropped more. Authors raise, but do not show, better survival with proton therapy.

The receptor was isolated from a man in his fifties or sixties with pancreatic cancer. The source was peripheral blood, collected from a patient treated with proton-based radiotherapy. The chain couples TRBV7-2 to TRBJ2-2, with D uncertain. This CDR3 is CASSLAIWGNPANTGELFF. In DNA, the CDR3 is TGTGCCAGCAGCTTAGCGATTTGGGGTAACCCCGCGAACACCGGGGAGCTGTTTTTT.